One sample yielded the 7 T cell receptor beta chains listed below, sequenced in a study of CD8 T cells in ankylosing spondylitis. Whole-study findings and limits: Seven or eight highly homologous variants formed a TCR beta motif that appeared characteristic of ankylosing spondylitis blood.

The antigens for these receptors are not known. TCRdb reanalysed the 5' RACE reads using MiXCR and keeps one entry per CDR3 protein. The repertoire consists of around 770,000 distinct CDR3 sequences, with around 11% occurring once and the leading ten covering approximately 0.51%. The sample comprised blood, either unsorted or a sorted T cell fraction (not recorded which). The source is a male donor with ankylosing spondylitis.

The chain uses TRBV15 and TRBJ2-3, with D perhaps given as TRBD1 or TRBD2 (5 bases each). CDR1 and CDR2 from the germline V gene are LNHNV and YYDKDF (reference sequence). The CDR3 sequence is 18 residues long. Deletions cut 0 bases from V and 3 bases from J, with 19 bases between. CDR3 region: CATSRDPPGRTGTDTQYF. The DNA of the CDR3 is TGTGCCACCAGCAGAGATCCACCGGGACGAACGGGAACAGATACGCAGTATTTT.

At least ten counts were recorded for this clonotype. The rearrangement links TRBV4-3 to TRBJ2-3, with a weak D call TRBD2 (5 bases). CDR3 length: 14 amino acids. Germline V CDR1 and CDR2: LGHNA, YSLEER. V lost 5 bases and J 4 bases, leaving 13 bases between the germline ends. CDR3 protein: CASSFGRVADTQYF. The CDR3 DNA sequence: TGCGCCAGCAGCTTCGGGCGGGTGGCAGATACGCAGTATTTT.

This chain links TRBV4-1 with TRBJ2-1; 12 nucleotides agree with TRBD2. The junction had 10 bases not matched to a gene; V was cut back by 4 bases and J by 0 bases. Germline V gene data show CDR1 as MGHRA and CDR2 as YSYEKL. The CDR3 covers 19 residues. CDR3 amino acids: CASSPIRTSGTFSYNEQFF. CDR3 in DNA: TGCGCCAGCAGCCCGATAAGGACTAGCGGGACCTTCTCCTACAATGAGCAGTTCTTC.

The genes are TRBV20-1 and TRBJ1-1, with a possible D match to TRBD1 (5 bases). CDR1 is DFQATT, CDR2 SNEGSKA, per germline (reference sequence). V lost 4 bases and J lost 3, with 9 bases in between. This CDR3 is 12 amino acids long. CDR3 residues: CSAIGAHTEAFF. The DNA of the CDR3 is TGCAGTGCTATCGGGGCGCACACTGAAGCTTTCTTT.

This clonotype was seen only a few times. The rearrangement uses TRBV7-2 and TRBJ1-5; TRBD1 agrees at 7 bases. CDR3 length equals 15 residues. Trimming at V came to 3 bases and at J to 4 bases, leaving 6 bases not matched to a gene. Per the germline V gene, CDR1 is SGHTA and CDR2 is FQGNSA. The CDR3 DNA follows: TGTGCCAGCAGCTTGACGACAGGGAATAATCAGCCCCAGCATTTT. Protein sequence: CASSLTTGNNQPQHF.

This clonotype was found a few times. This chain connects TRBV29-1 to TRBJ2-5, with D perhaps TRBD1 or TRBD2 (6 bases each). Germline assignment: CDR1 SQVTM and CDR2 ANQGSEA. The CDR3 contains 13 residues. The V end was cut by 5 bases, the J end by 5 bases, with 15 bases between. CDR3 protein: CSVRGRAGETQYF. The CDR3 region has the DNA TGCAGCGTTCGGGGGCGGGCCGGGGAGACCCAGTACTTC.

This clonotype was recorded at least ten times. This rearrangement joins TRBV20-1 to TRBJ2-7; D remains ambiguous. In germline, CDR1 is DFQATT, CDR2 SNEGSKA (reference sequence). The V and J ends lost 2 bases and 2 bases respectively, with 10 bases between them. The CDR3 extends over 13 amino acids. DNA of the CDR3: TGCAGTGCTAGAACCGGTGAGCCCTACGAGCAGTACTTC. As protein: CSARTGEPYEQYF.